The clone carrying this TCR beta chain was found many times. Its antigen is not identified. CDR3 of TCR beta was amplified by multiplex PCR that used 32 V and 13 J primers. TCRdb reanalysed the multiplex PCR reads using MiXCR and keeps one entry per CDR3 protein. The sample shows about 10,000 distinct CDR3 sequences, about 25% of them seen only once. This record comes from a study of immune heterogeneity within non-small cell lung tumors. Whole-study context: Histology included a few squamous cell carcinomas, approximately 10 non-squamous carcinomas and 1 unspecified tumor.

Trimming left V 5 bases short and J 3 bases short, with 16 bases between. This CDR3 has 14 amino acids. Per germline, CDR1 DFQATT and CDR2 SNEGSKA (reference sequence). Bulk tumor gDNA, 550 to 600 ng per sample, served as the TCR template. Several widely spaced biopsies per primary tumor were taken during surgery. Curative surgery was performed on patients who had untreated, newly diagnosed non-small cell lung cancer. Notes on the study in general: High-frequency T-cell receptor beta clonotypes differed largely between individual patients. Local T-cell clonality tracked local tumor mutational burden; the correlation was moderate but significant (R around 0.3). Identical dominant CDR3 beta clonotypes showed recurrence across tumor sites within a patient, and site-unique high-frequency clones were also present.

The gene calls are TRBV20-1 and TRBJ1-1; D is possibly TRBD1 (6 bases). This clonotype was obtained from a man aged 50-59 years with non-small cell lung cancer. Material for sequencing was lung tumor tissue. The CDR3 is CSAQLNREDTEAFF. The CDR3 DNA sequence: TGCAGTGCTCAGCTTAACAGGGAAGACACTGAAGCTTTCTTT.